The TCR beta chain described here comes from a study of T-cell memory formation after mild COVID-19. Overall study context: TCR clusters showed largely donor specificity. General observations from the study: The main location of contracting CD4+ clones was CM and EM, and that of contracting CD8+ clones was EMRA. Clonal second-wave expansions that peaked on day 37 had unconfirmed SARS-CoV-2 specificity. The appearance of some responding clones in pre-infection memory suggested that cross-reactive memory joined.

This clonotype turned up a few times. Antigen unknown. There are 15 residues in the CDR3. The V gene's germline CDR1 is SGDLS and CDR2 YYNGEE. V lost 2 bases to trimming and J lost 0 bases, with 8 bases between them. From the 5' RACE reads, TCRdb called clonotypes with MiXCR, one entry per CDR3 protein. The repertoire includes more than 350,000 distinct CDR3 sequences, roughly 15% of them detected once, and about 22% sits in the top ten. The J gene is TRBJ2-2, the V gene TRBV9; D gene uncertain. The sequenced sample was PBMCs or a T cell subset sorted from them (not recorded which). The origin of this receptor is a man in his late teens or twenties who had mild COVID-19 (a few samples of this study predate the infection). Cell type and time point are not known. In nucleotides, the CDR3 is TGTGCCAGCAGCGTCGTCCCAACGAACACCGGGGAGCTGTTTTTT. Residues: CASSVVPTNTGELFF.